Included here is one T cell receptor (beta chain) sequence, with context. The clone's antigen remains unknown. No clone much larger than this one lies a single base away; base qualities are absent. The data stem from a study of blood T cell repertoires in COVID-19 (dated by TCRdb to the early 2020s). Background for the entire study: The collaborator samples originated in the United States, Italy and Spain and spanned the acute and convalescent phases of COVID-19. The repertoires were released in a freely available public database intended as a resource for research on the immune response to SARS-CoV-2. Deeply sampled blood TCRbeta repertoires from subjects exposed to, actively infected with, or recovered from COVID-19 were included in the dataset. The sample metadata nearly always contained a de-identified subject ID, COVID-19 status, age in years and sex. Where available, HLA class I and class II types were obtained from metadata supplied by the sample provider rather than from assay-based typing. Samples were obtained from the ongoing ImmuneRACE study (first 160 participants) and from 1,254 subjects provided by 6 global collaborators. The material from the prospective study consisted of cDNA or gDNA derived from T cells, B-cell-depleted T cells, or PBMCs. General conclusions and limits of the study: How much clinical and demographic metadata was included differed by source and by participant, and the metadata was provided uncurated.

TCRbeta CDR3 regions were amplified from genomic DNA using the immunoSEQ Assay, a bias-controlled multiplex PCR. From the authors' description of their analysis: The number of nucleated cells in each sample was estimated by amplification of reference gene primers within the assay. Sequence reads were collapsed and filtered to measure the absolute abundance of every unique TCRbeta CDR3 rearrangement. Productive Simpson clonality was computed per sample as the square root of Simpson's diversity index over productive rearrangements. Here the immuneACCESS table is served through TCRdb, limited to in-frame sequences with V and J called. Missing clones are a known gap in these copies; in checked studies unresolved V genes cover under half, and the rest lacks a known reason. The V and J calls and clone size come from that table; D and trimming were worked out from the DNA. This sample comprises 470,000 or so clones, roughly 90% of them detected only once. The ten largest clones take up roughly 4% of the sample.

V is cut by 0 bases and J by 3 bases, and the space between the germline ends is 15 bases. Reading from cysteine to phenylalanine, the CDR3 counts 16 amino acids. Left in the record is the CDR3 DNA by itself, 48 bases read in frame from the first base. Looking up the germline V gene yields CDR1 MNHEY and CDR2 SVGAGI. The collaborating institutions used their own protocols to collect whole blood in K2EDTA tubes. Collaborator samples were shipped for TCRbeta analysis as frozen whole blood, isolated PBMCs, or DNA extracted from either sample type. Sequenced material: peripheral blood. The source of this sequence is a woman aged 30 to 39 with acute or convalescent COVID-19. The chain is assembled from TRBV6-5 and TRBJ2-7, with TRBD1 tentatively as D gene (5 bases match). The bases read TGTGCCAGCAGTTACTCTATAGGCGTCAGGGACTACGAGCAGTACTTC. It encodes CASSYSIGVRDYEQYF.